These 22 T cell receptor beta chains came from one sample sequenced in a study of Ad26.COV2.S vaccination and SARS-CoV-2 variants. As for treatment: some 20 received Ad26.COV2.S at low or high dose, single or two shots; a few received placebo; per-sample allocation not given. Following the first vaccine or placebo injection, samples were taken on day 63. Using immunoSEQ multiplex PCR, the repertoire was profiled, and TCRdb retains in-frame clones only, with some absent. The data contain 430,000 or so clones, approximately 89% of them singletons. Material: peripheral blood, obtained in a trial of Ad26.COV2.S vaccine versus placebo. The receptor set was obtained from a person aged 18-65 years who received the Ad26.COV2.S COVID-19 vaccine or a placebo.

The genes are TRBV5-1 and TRBJ2-1; possibly TRBD1 or TRBD2 for D (5 bases each). The CDR3 covers 15 residues. V lost 4 bases and J 5 bases, leaving 16 bases between the germline ends. Germline-derived CDR1 and CDR2 are SGHRS and YFSETQ. DNA of the CDR3: TGCGCCAGCAGCCCCCGGGCAGGGAGCGACAATGAGCAGTTCTTC. Amino acids: CASSPRAGSDNEQFF.

In this sample, this clone turned up once. This chain links TRBV6-5 with TRBJ1-4, with D possibly TRBD1 on 5 matching bases. The CDR3 is 12 amino acids. Germline values: CDR1 MNHEY, CDR2 SVGAGI. The CDR3 sequence: CPIRDRVEKLFF. CDR3 in DNA: TGTCCGATCCGGGACCGTGTGGAAAAACTGTTTTTT.

This chain connects TRBV3-1 (or the pseudogene TRBV3-2) to TRBJ1-2; D unresolved. This CDR3 contains 15 residues. Germline V gives CDR1 LGHDT, CDR2 YNNKEL (reference sequence). V lost 4 bases and J 8 bases, leaving 20 bases between the germline ends. CDR3 residues: CASSPLGGELRGYTF. CDR3 DNA: TGTGCCAGCAGCCCACTCGGTGGGGAACTGAGGGGCTACACCTTC.

The chain uses TRBV9 and TRBJ2-7; D possibly corresponds to TRBD1 (5 bases). In germline, CDR1 is SGDLS, CDR2 YYNGEE. Trimming cost V 4 bases and J 0 bases, with 14 bases left between them. The CDR3 loop spans 15 amino acids. The CDR3 region has the DNA TGTGCCAGCAGCCCCAGACAGCTCCCCTCCTACGAGCAGTACTTC. Translated: CASSPRQLPSYEQYF.

The sample holds a few counts of this clone. The chain joins TRBV11-3 to TRBJ2-3, with D possibly TRBD1 on 5 matching bases. Germline CDR1 and CDR2: SGHNT and YENEEA. CDR3 length: 13 amino acids. The ends were cut back, 5 bases at V and 5 bases at J, with 11 bases in the middle. The CDR3 loop is CASSGTQGDTQYF. CDR3 bases: TGTGCCAGCAGCGGAACTCAGGGAGATACGCAGTATTTT.

The V call is TRBV4-3, the J call TRBJ2-5, with TRBD2 matching 8 bases. J was trimmed by 7 bases and V by 0 bases; bases with no gene match: 1. Germline-derived CDR1 and CDR2 are LGHNA and YSLEER. This CDR3 comprises 13 residues. CDR3 sequence reads: CASSQDSGVTQYF. In DNA, the CDR3 is TGCGCCAGCAGCCAAGATAGCGGGGTGACCCAGTACTTC.

The chain links TRBV4-2 to TRBJ2-3, with D unclear. V shed 0 bases and J shed 5 bases, with 18 bases lying between them. From germline, CDR1 is LGHNA and CDR2 YNFKEQ. This CDR3 has 17 residues. CDR3 region: CASSQDLPGRRQDTQYF. Written as DNA, the CDR3 is TGTGCCAGCAGCCAAGACCTGCCGGGCCGCCGACAAGATACGCAGTATTTT.

The V call is TRBV18, the J call TRBJ2-7; weak D call: TRBD1 (5 bases). CDR1 is KGHSH and CDR2 is LQKENI in the germline V gene. V was pared by 5 bases and J by 4 bases, with 12 bases between. The CDR3 has 13 amino acids. The CDR3 nucleotides are TGTGCCAGCTCAGACACAGGAAGATACGAGCAGTACGTC. Protein: CASSDTGRYEQYV.

This clone was detected only once. The chain employs TRBV9 and TRBJ1-6, with TRBD1 matching 9 bases. The CDR3 length is 14 residues. Germline CDR1 SGDLS, CDR2 YYNGEE. V trimming: 3 bases; J trimming: 11 bases; junction bases outside the gene matches: 6. The CDR3 DNA reads TGTGCCAGCAGCGCCGGACAGGGGTTTCCACCCCTCCACTTT. Translation gives CASSAGQGFPPLHF.

This chain connects TRBV7-2 to TRBJ1-1; D is uncertain. Germline CDR1 reads SGHTA; CDR2 reads FQGNSA. The CDR3 sequence is 16 residues long. V was pared by 5 bases and J by 3 bases, with 19 bases between. This CDR3 reads CASSPDPPGIYTEAFF. The DNA of the CDR3 is TGTGCCAGCAGCCCGGACCCCCCCGGGATTTACACTGAAGCTTTCTTT.

The chain links TRBV12-5 to TRBJ2-7; D call uncertain. Trimming took off 6 bases at V and 3 bases at J, with 12 bases between the two ends. Germline V gene data show CDR1 as LGHNT and CDR2 as FRNRAP. The CDR3 runs to 13 residues. The CDR3 is CASGPIAGYEQYV. CDR3 coding DNA: TGTGCTAGTGGCCCCATTGCTGGCTACGAGCAGTACGTC.

The gene calls are TRBV5-6 and TRBJ1-2, with D perhaps matching TRBD1 (5 bases). CDR3 size: 16 residues. Germline CDR1 reads SGHDT; CDR2 reads YYEEEE. Trimming took off 7 bases at V and 0 bases at J, with 19 bases between the two ends. In DNA form, the CDR3 reads TGTGCCAGCGGGAAGAAGGGACGGCTATCTAACTATGGCTACACCTTC. This codes for CASGKKGRLSNYGYTF.

The chain is built from TRBV5-1 and TRBJ2-7; D remains unclear. The CDR3 covers 14 residues. Trimming cost V 5 bases and J 2 bases, with 14 bases left between them. Germline CDR1 is SGHRS and CDR2 is YFSETQ. The CDR3 DNA sequence: TGCGCCAGCAGTTTGTCAGGCGCAACCTACGAGCAGTACTTC. Its protein product is CASSLSGATYEQYF.

The chain links TRBV4-1 to TRBJ1-1; D may be TRBD1 (5 bases). V lost 4 bases and J 8 bases, leaving 20 bases between the germline ends. The CDR3 loop spans 15 amino acids. Germline CDR1 MGHRA, CDR2 YSYEKL. In nucleotides, the CDR3 is TGCGCCAGCAGCCTCCTACAGGCTTCCCAAACAGAAGCTTTCTTT. Protein sequence: CASSLLQASQTEAFF.

The chain links TRBV11-3 to TRBJ2-7; perhaps TRBD2 as D (7 bases). This CDR3 has 14 residues. The germline gives CDR1 SGHNT, CDR2 YENEEA. The germline V and J ends were trimmed by 4 bases and 0 bases, with 10 bases remaining between them. The CDR3 DNA reads as TGTGCCAGCAGCTGGGGGGGGCACTCCTACGAGCAGTACTTC. Translating it yields CASSWGGHSYEQYF.

The chain links TRBV29-1 to TRBJ2-3; D remains unclear. In germline, CDR1 is SQVTM, CDR2 ANQGSEA. CDR3 length equals 15 residues. Trimming removed 3 bases from V and 5 bases from J, with 18 bases in between. The CDR3 here is CSVDHSGSRLDTQYF. CDR3 nucleotide sequence: TGCAGCGTTGATCACTCGGGTTCGAGGTTAGATACGCAGTATTTT.

The V gene is TRBV5-1, the J gene TRBJ2-5; D might be TRBD1 or TRBD2, each matching 6 bases. Per the germline V gene, CDR1 is SGHRS and CDR2 is YFSETQ. V gave up 5 bases and J gave up 5 bases, with 16 bases separating them. The CDR3 length is 14 residues. As DNA, the CDR3 is TGCGCCAGCAGTATACAGGGACGGGAGGAGACCCAGTACTTC. As protein: CASSIQGREETQYF.

The chain couples TRBV20-1 to TRBJ1-1, with 7 nucleotides matching TRBD1. CDR1 DFQATT and CDR2 SNEGSKA come from the germline V gene (reference sequence). V shed 3 bases and J 6 bases; nucleotides not matched to a gene: 7. CDR3 length: 13 residues. Here the CDR3 DNA reads TGCAGTGCTAGTCCGGGACAGCACGCTGAAGCTTTCTTT. It translates to CSASPGQHAEAFF.

This rearrangement joins TRBV7-6 to TRBJ2-2; maybe TRBD2 (5 bases). In germline, CDR1 is SGHVS, CDR2 FNYEAQ. The germline V and J ends were trimmed by 4 bases and 4 bases, with 10 bases remaining between them. This CDR3 comprises 14 residues. CDR3: CASSSSISTGELFF. In nucleotides, the CDR3 is TGTGCCAGCAGCTCTAGCATAAGCACCGGGGAGCTGTTTTTT.

The chain is built from TRBV29-1 and TRBJ2-1; no firm D call. The CDR3 covers 14 residues. With 5 bases removed from V and 3 bases from J, the gap between germline ends came to 14 bases. The germline gives CDR1 SQVTM, CDR2 ANQGSEA. The CDR3 reads CSVLDFINYNEQFF. CDR3 coding DNA: TGCAGCGTTCTCGACTTTATTAACTACAATGAGCAGTTCTTC.

This chain's CDR3 is CASSKGQSNTGELFF. The DNA of the CDR3 is TGTGCCAGCAGCAAGGGACAATCGAACACCGGGGAGCTGTTTTTT. The chain carries TRBV7-2 and TRBJ2-2, with a weak D call TRBD1 (6 bases). Germline V CDR1 and CDR2: SGHTA, FQGNSA. This CDR3 is 15 amino acids long. Deletions cut 5 bases from V and 0 bases from J, with 10 bases between.

A few counts support this clone. The gene calls are TRBV7-2 and TRBJ1-6; D gene ambiguous. V was trimmed by 5 bases and J by 9 bases, leaving 11 bases between them. Germline-derived CDR1 and CDR2 are SGHTA and FQGNSA. The CDR3 extends over 13 amino acids. This chain's CDR3 is CASSPLGLSPLHF. DNA of the CDR3: TGTGCCAGCAGCCCACTTGGCCTTTCACCCCTCCACTTT.